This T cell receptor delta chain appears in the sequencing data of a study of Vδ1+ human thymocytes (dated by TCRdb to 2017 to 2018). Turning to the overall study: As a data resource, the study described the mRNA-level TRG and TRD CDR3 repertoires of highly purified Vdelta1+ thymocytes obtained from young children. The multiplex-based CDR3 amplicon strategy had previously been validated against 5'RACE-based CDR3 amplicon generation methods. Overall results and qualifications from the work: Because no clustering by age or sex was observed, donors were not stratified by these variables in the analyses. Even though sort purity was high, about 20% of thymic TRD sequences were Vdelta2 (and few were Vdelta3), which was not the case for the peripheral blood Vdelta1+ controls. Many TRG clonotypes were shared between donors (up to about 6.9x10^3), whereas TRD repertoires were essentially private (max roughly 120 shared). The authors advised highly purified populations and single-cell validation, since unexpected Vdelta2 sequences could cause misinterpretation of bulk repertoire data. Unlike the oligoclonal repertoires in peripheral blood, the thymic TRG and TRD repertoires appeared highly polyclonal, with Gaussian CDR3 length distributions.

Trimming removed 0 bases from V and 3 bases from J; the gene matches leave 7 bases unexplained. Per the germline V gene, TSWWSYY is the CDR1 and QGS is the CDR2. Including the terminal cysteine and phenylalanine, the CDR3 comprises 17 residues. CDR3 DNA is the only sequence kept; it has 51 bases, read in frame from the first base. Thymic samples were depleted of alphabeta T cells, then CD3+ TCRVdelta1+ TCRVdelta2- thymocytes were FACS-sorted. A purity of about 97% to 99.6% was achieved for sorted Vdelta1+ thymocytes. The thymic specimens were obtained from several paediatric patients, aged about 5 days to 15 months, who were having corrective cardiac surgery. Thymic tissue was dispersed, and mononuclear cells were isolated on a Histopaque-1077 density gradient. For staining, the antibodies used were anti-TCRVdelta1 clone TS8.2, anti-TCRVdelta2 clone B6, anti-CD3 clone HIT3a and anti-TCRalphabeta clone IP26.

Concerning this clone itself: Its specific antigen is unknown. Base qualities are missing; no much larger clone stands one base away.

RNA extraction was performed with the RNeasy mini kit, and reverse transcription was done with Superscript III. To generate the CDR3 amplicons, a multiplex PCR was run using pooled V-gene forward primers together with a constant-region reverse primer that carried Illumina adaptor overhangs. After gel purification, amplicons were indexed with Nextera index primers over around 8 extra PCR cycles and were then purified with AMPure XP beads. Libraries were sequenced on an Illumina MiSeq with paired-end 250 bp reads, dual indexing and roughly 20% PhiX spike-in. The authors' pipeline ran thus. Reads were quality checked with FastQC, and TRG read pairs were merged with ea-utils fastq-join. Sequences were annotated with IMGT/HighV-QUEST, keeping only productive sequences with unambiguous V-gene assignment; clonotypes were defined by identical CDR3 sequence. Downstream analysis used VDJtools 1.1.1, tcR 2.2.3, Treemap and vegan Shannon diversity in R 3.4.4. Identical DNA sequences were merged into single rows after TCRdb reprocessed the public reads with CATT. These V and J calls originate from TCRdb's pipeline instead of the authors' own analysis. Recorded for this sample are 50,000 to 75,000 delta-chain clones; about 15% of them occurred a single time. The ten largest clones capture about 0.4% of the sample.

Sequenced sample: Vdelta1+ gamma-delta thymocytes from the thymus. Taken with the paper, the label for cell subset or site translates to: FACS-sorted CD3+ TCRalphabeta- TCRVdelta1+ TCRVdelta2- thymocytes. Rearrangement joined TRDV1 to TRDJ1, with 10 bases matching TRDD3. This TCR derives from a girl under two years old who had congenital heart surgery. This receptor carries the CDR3 CALGELRETGGSDKLIF. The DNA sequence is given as TGTGCTCTTGGGGAACTACGGGAGACTGGGGGATCCGATAAACTCATCTTT.